These 16 T cell receptor beta chains came from one sample sequenced in a study of T cells in tuberculosis (dated by TCRdb to the late 2010s). Library generation was performed with the immunoSEQ multiplex PCR assay. TCRdb stores this immuneACCESS table with in-frame sequences only. Part of the clones is absent; in the studies checked, under half of the shortfall reflects unresolved V genes, and no reason is known for the rest. The sample contains roughly 35,000 clones, 90% to 95% of them found a single time. About 12% of the sample is taken by the ten largest. Sequencing used PBMCs. The receptors were sampled from a donor aged 10-30 years with latent tuberculosis or without tuberculosis infection. Some clones in this sample may be carry-over from other donors' samples.

The CDR3 is CASSLDRTVAYEQYF. CDR3 nucleotide sequence: TGCGCCAGCAGCTTGGACAGGACGGTAGCCTACGAGCAGTACTTC. V usage is TRBV5-1 and J usage is TRBJ2-7; possibly TRBD1 for D (5 bases). The germline gives CDR1 SGHRS, CDR2 YFSETQ. CDR3 length: 15 amino acids. V was trimmed by 0 bases and J by 2 bases, leaving 12 bases between them.

This clone has only one observation. Relative to the germline gene, one junction end is altered; a read error may explain this. The rearrangement links TRBV5-6 to TRBJ1-2; maybe TRBD1 (5 bases). The CDR3 totals 12 residues. CDR1 SGHDT and CDR2 YYEEEE come from the germline V gene. The CDR3 here is CASSLGGAIGLF. DNA for the CDR3: TGTGCCAGCAGCTTAGGAGGGGCCATCGGACTTTTC.

V and J are TRBV10-3 and TRBJ1-2; 11 bases are shared with TRBD1. Germline CDR1 is ENHRY and CDR2 is SYGVKD. Unmatched junction bases numbered 8, after V lost 3 bases and J lost 2 bases. The CDR3 contains 17 residues. CDR3 sequence (DNA): TGTGCCATCAGTGAATTAACGGGACAGGGGGACAACTATGGCTACACCTTC. This sequence encodes CAISELTGQGDNYGYTF.

The chain employs TRBV5-1 and TRBJ1-5; D may be TRBD1 (5 bases). There are 14 residues in the CDR3. The germline gives CDR1 SGHRS, CDR2 YFSETQ. Trimming left V 2 bases short and J 1 base short, with 7 bases between. The CDR3 sequence is CASSLSGSNQPQHF. The CDR3 DNA reads as TGCGCCAGCAGCTTATCAGGGAGCAATCAGCCCCAGCATTTT. Drawing the rest from reference TRBV5-1 and TRBJ1-5, the complete variable domain is KAGVTQTPRYLIKTRGQQVTLSCSPISGHRSVSWYQQTPGQGLQFLFEYFSETQRNKGNFPGRFSGRQFSNSRSEMNVSTLELGDSALYLCASSLSGSNQPQHFGDGTRLSIL.

This clone was picked up a small number of times. V usage is TRBV19 and J usage is TRBJ1-2; 10 bases are shared with TRBD1. CDR1 is LNHDA and CDR2 is SQIVND in the germline V gene (reference sequence). With 4 bases clipped from V and 8 bases from J, the junction kept 7 bases outside the gene matches. CDR3 length: 14 amino acids. In DNA form, the CDR3 reads TGTGCCAGTAGTAGACGACAGGGGGCGAAAGGCTACACCTTC. Its protein is CASSRRQGAKGYTF.

The gene calls are TRBV9 and TRBJ2-6, with 8 bases that match TRBD1. Germline V gene data show CDR1 as SGDLS and CDR2 as YYNGEE. The CDR3 sequence is 18 residues long. V dropped 0 bases and J dropped 0; count of bases not matched to a gene: 5. The CDR3 protein is CASSVGTGSFSGANVLTF. The CDR3, as DNA: TGTGCCAGCAGCGTAGGGACAGGGAGTTTCTCTGGGGCCAACGTCCTGACTTTC.

This clone was recorded once. V gene TRBV29-1 combines with J gene TRBJ1-1; D may be TRBD1 (6 bases). The germline CDR1 and CDR2 sequences are SQVTM and ANQGSEA. The CDR3 length is 20 residues. V gave up 7 bases and J gave up 5 bases, with 38 bases separating them. CDR3 coding DNA: TGCAGCGCTAGCATCTCCATAAATTGGGGCGCGGTAGGGGGTGGGACTGAAGCTTTCTTT. This translates into CSASISINWGAVGGGTEAFF.

This chain uses TRBV6-5 with TRBJ1-6; weak D call: TRBD1 (5 bases). The CDR3 has 14 amino acids. CDR1 is MNHEY, CDR2 SVGAGI, per germline. Trimming left V 4 bases short and J 13 bases short, with 17 bases between. For the CDR3, the DNA is TGTGCCAGCAGTTCCCGTGACAGCCTCCCCCCCCTCCACTTT. This encodes CASSSRDSLPPLHF.

This CDR3 is CASSPPGNTGELFF. DNA of the CDR3: TGTGCCAGCAGTCCCCCCGGGAACACCGGGGAGCTGTTTTTT. V and J are TRBV6-5 and TRBJ2-2; D is uncertain. Deletions cut 5 bases from V and 1 base from J, with 8 bases between. Germline CDR1 MNHEY, CDR2 SVGAGI. This CDR3 comprises 14 residues.

The chain employs TRBV12-5 and TRBJ2-7; tentatively, D is TRBD1 (6 bases). The CDR3 contains 13 residues. The germline V gene has CDR1 LGHNT and CDR2 FRNRAP. Deletions cut 3 bases from V and 2 bases from J, with 8 bases between. The chain's CDR3 is CASGFSGAYEQYF. CDR3 coding DNA: TGTGCTAGTGGTTTTTCAGGGGCCTACGAGCAGTACTTC.

V is TRBV2 and J is TRBJ2-1; 10 positions match TRBD2. The germline gives CDR1 SNHLY, CDR2 FYNNEI. The CDR3 sequence is 19 residues long. V shed 3 bases, J shed 4 bases, and the junction held 15 bases outside the gene matches. The DNA of the CDR3 is TGTGCCAGCAGTGAGAGGGAGGCTAGCGGGGGACCAAGGTACAATGAGCAGTTCTTC. It is translated as CASSEREASGGPRYNEQFF.

The V call is TRBV14, the J call TRBJ2-3; possible D gene TRBD1, 6 bases. This CDR3 is built from 17 residues. Germline V CDR1 and CDR2: SGHDN, FVKESK. Trimming removed 4 bases at V and 2 bases at J, with 19 bases between. This chain's CDR3 is CASSPLQGSSVTDTQYF. The DNA of the CDR3 is TGTGCCAGCAGCCCATTACAGGGCTCCTCGGTCACAGATACGCAGTATTTT.

The CDR3 region is CASSQEGRGSIQYF. CDR3 coding DNA: TGCGCCAGCAGCCAAGAGGGGCGGGGGAGCATTCAGTACTTC. The chain joins TRBV4-3 to TRBJ2-4; TRBD2 matches 7 bases. Germline lookup yields CDR1 LGHNA and CDR2 YSLEER. The trim removed 0 bases at V and 9 bases at J, leaving 5 bases unmatched. The CDR3 is 14 residues long.

The chain couples TRBV18 to TRBJ1-1; TRBD1 aligns across 8 bases. CDR3 length: 13 amino acids. The junction had 1 base not matched to a gene; V was cut back by 3 bases and J by 4 bases. Per the germline V gene, CDR1 is KGHSH and CDR2 is LQKENI. CDR3: CASSPTGGTEAFF. The DNA for the CDR3 is TGTGCCAGCTCACCCACAGGGGGCACTGAAGCTTTCTTT.

The J gene is TRBJ1-5, the V gene TRBV23-1; 7 bases match TRBD1. TRBV23-1 is classed as an ORF, of uncertain function. This CDR3 spans 16 amino acids. V dropped 0 bases and J dropped 9; count of bases not matched to a gene: 11. CDR3 nucleotide sequence: TGCGCCAGCAGTCAATCGGGTAGGGCAGGGGGTCCGCCCCAGCATTTT. This translates into CASSQSGRAGGPPQHF.

In this sample, this clone turned up once. The V gene is TRBV11-2, the J gene TRBJ1-6; 9 positions match TRBD1. The CDR3 is 14 amino acids. V gave up 3 bases and J gave up 8 bases; unmatched junction bases: 2. Germline CDR1 reads SGHAT; CDR2 reads FQNNGV. CDR3 nucleotides: TGTGCCAGCAGCTTTAGGACAGGGGATTCACCCCTCCACTTT. It encodes CASSFRTGDSPLHF.